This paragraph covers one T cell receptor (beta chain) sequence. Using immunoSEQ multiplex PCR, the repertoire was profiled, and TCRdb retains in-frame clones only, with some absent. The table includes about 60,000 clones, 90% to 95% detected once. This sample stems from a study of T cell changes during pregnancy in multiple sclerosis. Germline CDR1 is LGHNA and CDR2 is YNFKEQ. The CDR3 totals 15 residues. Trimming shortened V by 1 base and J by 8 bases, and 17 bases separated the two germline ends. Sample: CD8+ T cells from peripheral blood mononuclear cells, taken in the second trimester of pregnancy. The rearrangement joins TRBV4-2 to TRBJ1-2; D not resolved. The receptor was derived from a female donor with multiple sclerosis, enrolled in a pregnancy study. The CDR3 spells CASSQGVLGRQGYTF. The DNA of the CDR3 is TGTGCCAGCAGCCAAGGGGTATTAGGCAGGCAAGGCTACACCTTC.